These T cell receptor beta chains were read from a single sample in a study of T cells in narcolepsy. Sequencing used immunoSEQ multiplex PCR; TCRdb keeps in-frame clones, though not all of them. The data contain some 10,000 clones, 94% of them singletons. Sequencing was done on a sample of CD45RA- memory CD4+ T cells from PBMCs. All receptors derive from a human donor with narcolepsy. Each CDR3 is given with its conserved first and last residue. The D gene is left open where the match is weak. Not all rows give a size; the values are once, few, many and, for expanded clones, a class.

D	V	size	J	length	DNA	CDR3
.	TRBV19	.	TRBJ1-3	13	TGTGCCACCCGACGGGAGGGAGGAAACACCATATATTTT	CATRREGGNTIYF
.	TRBV10-3	.	TRBJ1-5	21	TGTGCCATCAGTGACCCCCCTGGAGGACATGGATCTTCGTATAGCAATCAGCCCCAGCATTTT	CAISDPPGGHGSSYSNQPQHF
.	TRBV5-1	few	TRBJ2-1	16	TGCGCCAGCAGCAGCCTCACGGGACGTTCCTACAATGAGCAGTTCTTC	CASSSLTGRSYNEQFF
TRBD2	TRBV20-1	.	TRBJ2-4	11	TGCAGTGCTGGGGGGGGAAACATTCAGTACTTC	CSAGGGNIQYF
.	TRBV2	.	TRBJ1-1	13	TGTGCCAGCAGTGTGGGGGTGTTTACTGAAGCTTTCTTT	CASSVGVFTEAFF
.	TRBV7-2	few	TRBJ2-3	12	TGTGCCAGCAGTCCGAGGGGAAATACGCAGTATTTT	CASSPRGNTQYF
.	TRBV30	.	TRBJ2-3	13	TGTGCCTGGAGAACGCAGGGCCAAGATACGCAGTATTTT	CAWRTQGQDTQYF
.	TRBV9	.	TRBJ2-5	15	TGTGCCAGCAGCGTCACCTCAGGGGATGGAGAGACCCAGTACTTC	CASSVTSGDGETQYF
.	TRBV6-5	.	TRBJ1-2	13	TGTGCCAGCAGTTACGGGGTAGGGGATGGCTACACCTTC	CASSYGVGDGYTF
.	TRBV9	.	TRBJ2-3	13	TGTGCCAGCAGCGTAGTGCCAACAGATACGCAGTATTTT	CASSVVPTDTQYF
TRBD2	TRBV5-1	.	TRBJ2-1	17	TGCGCCAGCAGCTGGGGGCCACTTAGCGGGGGGGCAAATGAGCAGTTCTTC	CASSWGPLSGGANEQFF
TRBD1	TRBV9	.	TRBJ1-2	16	TGTGCCAGCAGCGTAGCTCCGGGACAGGGGGCGCCCGGCTACACCTTC	CASSVAPGQGAPGYTF
.	TRBV2	once	TRBJ2-2	14	TGTGCCAGCACGGGACTCCTTGAGATCGGGGAGCTGTTTTTT	CASTGLLEIGELFF
.	TRBV7-3	.	TRBJ2-3	13	TGTGCCAGCAGCTTACACGACACAGATACGCAGTATTTT	CASSLHDTDTQYF
.	TRBV18	.	TRBJ1-2	12	TGTGCCAGCTCACCGGACCGGGGCGGCTACACCTTC	CASSPDRGGYTF